This entry describes one TCR beta chain. Its antigen is unidentified. The V segment lost 5 bases and the J segment 3 bases; nucleotides outside the gene matches: 10. The CDR3 is made up of 16 amino acids. Germline values: CDR1 SGHTA, CDR2 FQGNSA. This entry belongs to a study of T cell responses to AZD1222 COVID-19 vaccine. Overall study context: Pooling was applied to second doses at about 4 or about 12 weeks. The study, taken as a whole, reports: The donor group comprised mostly white British people and more females; the analysis possibly underestimated clonal diversity.

Assay used: immunoSEQ multiplex PCR; TCRdb lists only in-frame clones, some missing. In the table there are 120,000 to 150,000 clones, around nine tenths of which are singletons. The sequence was obtained from an adult in good health. The rearrangement uses TRBV7-2 and TRBJ2-5; TRBD2 matches at 9 bases. Sequencing used peripheral blood, obtained on day 0 of AZD1222 vaccination. The chain's CDR3 is CASSTQVGGREETQYF. As DNA, the CDR3 is TGTGCCAGCAGCACCCAGGTGGGCGGGAGGGAAGAGACCCAGTACTTC.